One and the same sample provided the 19 T cell receptor beta chains below, sequenced in a study of blood T cells in healthy people across ages. A J-beta primer mix and a sample-barcoded 5' primer were used in a second PCR of about 7 to 11 cycles. TCRdb redid the calling of the 5' RACE reads with MiXCR, one entry per CDR3 protein. The profile shows around 500,000 distinct CDR3 sequences, about 27% of them singletons. The same data also contributed to another study, on T cells of mothers and their children.

The specimen was blood. These receptors all stem from a boy under 10 years old in good health.

The chain recombines TRBV13 with TRBJ1-1, with D perhaps TRBD1 (6 bases). CDR1 and CDR2 from the germline V gene are PRHDT and FYEKMQ (reference sequence). Trimming removed 1 base at V and 7 bases at J, with 19 bases between. The CDR3 is 16 amino acids. This CDR3 is CASSLEFPNNRVEAFF. The CDR3 nucleotides are TGTGCCAGCAGCTTAGAGTTCCCAAATAACAGGGTTGAAGCTTTCTTT.

Written as DNA, the CDR3 is TGCAGTGCTAGTCCCTGGACGGCTCTTAGCAATCAGCCCCAGCATTTT. Translating it yields CSASPWTALSNQPQHF. This rearrangement joins TRBV20-1 to TRBJ1-5; D is ambiguous. With 3 bases removed from V and 0 bases from J, the gap between germline ends came to 15 bases. Germline-derived CDR1 and CDR2 are DFQATT and SNEGSKA (reference sequence). This CDR3 region has 16 residues.

This clonotype came up once. The rearrangement uses TRBV12-3 or TRBV12-4 and TRBJ1-1; D gene unclear. Trimming took off 3 bases at V and 5 bases at J, with 10 bases between the two ends. The CDR3 is made up of 13 amino acids. The CDR3 coding sequence is TGTGCCAGCAGTTTCCAGGAGAGGACTGAAGCTTTCTTT. Its translation: CASSFQERTEAFF.

The gene calls are TRBV7-6 and TRBJ2-2; 9 positions match TRBD2. Germline CDR1 SGHVS, CDR2 FNYEAQ. The V segment lost 7 bases and the J segment 2 bases; nucleotides outside the gene matches: 5. The CDR3 has 15 amino acids. The CDR3 here is CASKYSGGNTGELFF. The CDR3 DNA reads TGTGCCAGCAAGTATAGCGGGGGAAACACCGGGGAGCTGTTTTTT.

This clonotype was seen only a few times. The junction and the germline gene differ at one end; a read error may be behind it. The chain couples TRBV6-1 to TRBJ1-1, with a possible D match to TRBD1 (6 bases). The CDR3 is 13 amino acids. The V gene's germline CDR1 is MNHNS and CDR2 SASEGT. The CDR3 nucleotides are TGTGCCAGCAGTACAGGGATGAACACTGGAGCTTTCTTT. Its translation is CASSTGMNTGAFF.

This clonotype has more than one count but fewer than ten. This chain joins TRBV6-6 and TRBJ2-1, with D unresolved. Trimming took 8 bases from V and 8 from J, leaving 13 bases between them. The germline gives CDR1 MNHNY, CDR2 SVGAGI (reference sequence). This CDR3 has 12 residues. The DNA of the CDR3 is TGTGCCAGCGCCCATGAGTTCTATGAGCAGTTCTTC. It codes for CASAHEFYEQFF.

The chain is built from TRBV2 and TRBJ2-7; TRBD1 matches at 7 bases. CDR1 is SNHLY and CDR2 is FYNNEI in the germline V gene. J was trimmed by 4 bases and V by 6 bases; bases with no gene match: 9. The CDR3 is made up of 14 amino acids. CDR3 in amino acids: CASSDRVWVYEQYF. The CDR3 DNA is TGTGCCAGCAGCGACAGGGTTTGGGTGTACGAGCAGTACTTC.

This clonotype was detected only a few times. The chain uses TRBV10-2 and TRBJ2-5; the D gene is possibly TRBD1 (6 bases). The assigned J gene may be wrong: the sequence end matches TRBJ2-7 better. Germline CDR1 reads WSHSY; CDR2 reads SAAADI. CDR3 length: 15 residues. The CDR3 DNA is TGCGCCAGCAGTGACAGGGGACCTACTACCTACGAGCAGTACTTC. The encoded protein is CASSDRGPTTYEQYF.

The J gene is TRBJ1-3, the V gene TRBV30; D is undetermined. In germline, CDR1 is GTSNPN, CDR2 SVGIG (reference sequence). Trimming took off 5 bases at V and 2 bases at J, with 10 bases between the two ends. This CDR3 is built from 13 residues. CDR3 region: CAWVLTAGNTIYF. Here the CDR3 DNA reads TGTGCCTGGGTATTGACTGCTGGAAACACCATATATTTT.

This clonotype was counted between two and nine times. The V call is TRBV16, the J call TRBJ2-7, with D possibly matching TRBD2 (6 bases). The CDR3 consists of 18 residues. The germline CDR1 and CDR2 sequences are KGHSY and FQNENV. The V gene lost 1 base and the J gene lost 1 base, with 20 bases spanning the gap. In DNA form, the CDR3 reads TGTGCCAGCAGCCAATATCGACCAGGGACTTTCGGTTCCTACGAGCAGTACTTC. It yields the protein CASSQYRPGTFGSYEQYF.

This clonotype came up a few times. A read error may produce the germline difference seen at one junction end. This chain links TRBV29-1 with TRBJ2-1, with 7 bases lining up with TRBD1. The last part of the DNA fits TRBJ2-5 better; the J call may be wrong. This CDR3 has 13 amino acids. Germline V CDR1 and CDR2: SQVTM, ANQGSEA. The CDR3 protein is CGVPGQGVETQYF. DNA of the CDR3: TGCGGCGTTCCAGGGCAGGGGGTAGAGACCCAGTACTTC.

This clonotype was counted between two and nine times. The chain joins TRBV25-1 to TRBJ1-4; TRBD1 agrees at 7 bases. Germline trimming cut 6 bases from V and 2 bases from J; bases unmatched to any gene: 6. In germline, CDR1 is MGHDK, CDR2 SYGVNS. The CDR3 length is 15 residues. The CDR3 spells CASRGRGQTNEKLFF. For the CDR3, the DNA is TGTGCCAGCAGGGGTAGGGGACAGACTAATGAAAAACTGTTTTTT.

The CDR3 coding sequence is TGTGCCAGCAGTTCGGGGATACAGGGGGCGGTGGACATTCAGTACTTC. Protein sequence: CASSSGIQGAVDIQYF. The chain has TRBV27 and TRBJ2-4; 9 nucleotides line up with TRBD1. CDR1 MNHEY and CDR2 SMNVEV come from the germline V gene (reference sequence). V trimming: 4 bases; J trimming: 8 bases; junction bases outside the gene matches: 12. The CDR3 totals 16 residues.

This clonotype was detected a few times. The chain recombines TRBV29-1 with TRBJ1-2; D is unclear. CDR3 length: 13 amino acids. V shed 6 bases and J shed 4 bases, with 15 bases lying between them. CDR1 and CDR2 from the germline V gene are SQVTM and ANQGSEA. The DNA for the CDR3 is TGCAGCGTAGTAGACGCGGGAGTCTATGGCTACACCTTC. Residues: CSVVDAGVYGYTF. Drawing the rest from reference TRBV29-1 and TRBJ1-2, the complete variable domain is SAVISQKPSRDICQRGTSLTIQCQVDSQVTMMFWYRQQPGQSLTLIATANQGSEATYESGFVIDKFPISRPNLTFSTLTVSNMSPEDSSIYLCSVVDAGVYGYTFGSGTRLTVV.

This clonotype was counted ten times or more. The chain links TRBV7-2 to TRBJ2-7; D ambiguous. The germline gives CDR1 SGHTA, CDR2 FQGNSA. CDR3 length: 14 amino acids. Deletions cut 7 bases from V and 4 bases from J, with 17 bases between. CDR3 nucleotide sequence: TGTGCCAGCACCTCTCCAGGCATACCATACGAGCAGTACTTC. This encodes CASTSPGIPYEQYF.

This clonotype was detected many times. This chain joins TRBV29-1 and TRBJ2-7; D may be TRBD1 (5 bases). Trimming stripped 5 bases from V and 4 bases from J, with 18 bases between. Germline V gene data show CDR1 as SQVTM and CDR2 as ANQGSEA. This CDR3 has 14 residues. The CDR3, as DNA: TGCAGCGTTCGTAGTGCAGGGAAGATTTACGAGCAGTACTTC. It yields the protein CSVRSAGKIYEQYF.

This clonotype has only a few counts. The chain uses TRBV27 and TRBJ2-7; TRBD2 aligns across 7 bases. Losses at the gene ends were 5 bases for V and 3 bases for J; bases not matched to a gene: 13. The CDR3 contains 16 residues. Germline CDR1 reads MNHEY; CDR2 reads SMNVEV (reference sequence). The CDR3 spells CASSPPTSWGFYEQYF. CDR3 sequence (DNA): TGTGCCAGCAGTCCGCCGACTAGCTGGGGATTCTACGAGCAGTACTTC.

The V gene is TRBV12-3 or TRBV12-4, the J gene TRBJ2-3; no firm D call. V was cut by 5 bases and J by 4 bases, with 13 bases left in between. The CDR3 runs to 14 residues. This chain's CDR3 is CASSGIVGSDTQYF. The CDR3 region has the DNA TGTGCCAGCAGTGGCATAGTGGGGTCAGATACGCAGTATTTT.

This chain links TRBV19 with TRBJ2-1; no clear D gene. CDR1 and CDR2 from the germline V gene are LNHDA and SQIVND (reference sequence). The CDR3 spans 14 residues. V was cut by 2 bases and J by 0 bases, with 5 bases left in between. The CDR3 loop reads CASSISSSYNEQFF. The CDR3 region has the DNA TGTGCCAGTAGTATATCTAGCTCCTACAATGAGCAGTTCTTC. The complete variable domain, with remaining parts taken from reference TRBV19 and TRBJ2-1, reads DGGITQSPKYLFRKEGQNVTLSCEQNLNHDAMYWYRQDPGQGLRLIYYSQIVNDFQKGDIAEGYSVSREKKESFPLTVTSAQKNPTAFYLCASSISSSYNEQFFGPGTRLTVL.